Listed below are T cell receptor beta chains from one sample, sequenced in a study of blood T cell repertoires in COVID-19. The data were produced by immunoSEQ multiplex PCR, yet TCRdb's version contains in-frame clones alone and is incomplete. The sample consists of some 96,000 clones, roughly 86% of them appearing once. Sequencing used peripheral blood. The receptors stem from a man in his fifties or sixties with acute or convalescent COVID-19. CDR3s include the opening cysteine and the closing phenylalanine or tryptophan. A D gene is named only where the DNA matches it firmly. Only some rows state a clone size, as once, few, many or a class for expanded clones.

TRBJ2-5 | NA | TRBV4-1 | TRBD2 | CASSRQTSGGRETQYF | TGCGCCAGCAGCCGCCAGACTAGCGGAGGGCGAGAGACCCAGTACTTC
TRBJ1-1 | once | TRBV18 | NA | CASSRTPYTEAFF | TGTGCCAGCTCTCGAACTCCGTACACTGAAGCTTTCTTT
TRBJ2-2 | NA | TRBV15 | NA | CATSRDLGQRNTGELFF | TGTGCCACCAGCAGAGATCTCGGACAGCGAAACACCGGGGAGCTGTTTTTT
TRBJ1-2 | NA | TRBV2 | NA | CASSLLNYGYTF | TGTGCCAGCAGCCTTCTTAACTATGGCTACACCTTC
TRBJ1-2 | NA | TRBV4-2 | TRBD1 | CASSGTGDGYTF | TGTGCCAGCAGCGGGACAGGGGATGGCTACACCTTC
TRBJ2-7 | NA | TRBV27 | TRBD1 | CASSQQGAGYEQYF | TGTGCCAGCAGTCAACAGGGGGCAGGATACGAGCAGTACTTC
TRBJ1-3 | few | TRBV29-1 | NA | CSADRRGGNTIYF | TGCAGCGCTGACAGGAGGGGTGGAAACACCATATATTTT
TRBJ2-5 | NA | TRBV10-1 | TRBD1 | CACPRDRVEETQYF | TGCGCCTGCCCGAGGGACAGGGTCGAAGAGACCCAGTACTTC
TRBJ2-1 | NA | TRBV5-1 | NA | CASSFTGTPLGYSYNEQFF | TGCGCCAGCAGCTTTACCGGGACACCATTGGGCTACTCCTACAATGAGCAGTTCTTC
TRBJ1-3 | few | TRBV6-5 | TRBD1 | CASSLRQGRGNTIYF | TGTGCCAGCAGTTTAAGACAGGGGCGAGGAAACACCATATATTTT
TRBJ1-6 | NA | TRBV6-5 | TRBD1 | CASSYGQGRNSPLHF | TGTGCCAGCAGTTACGGACAGGGGAGGAATTCACCCCTCCACTTT